This T cell receptor (beta chain) was identified during a study of shared clonotypes between healthy human individuals. The table came from immunoSEQ multiplex PCR; TCRdb's copy has only in-frame clones and leaves some out. The sample consists of millions of clones, about 92% of them appearing once. Whole-study results and caveats: Rarefaction revealed incomplete sorted-subset sequencing despite large depth. Sharing across four donors was highest in naive CD4 (roughly 5%) and lowest in memory CD8 (approximately 0.4%).

Deletions cut 0 bases from V and 4 bases from J, with 10 bases between. The CDR3 sequence is 14 residues long. The germline V gene encodes CDR1 WNHNN and CDR2 SYGVQD (reference sequence). As regards this clone: What it recognizes is unknown.

This TCR came from a man aged 18 to 29 in good health. The sample consisted of naive CD4+ T cells sorted from blood. Specified subset: CD45RA+ positively selected. The gene calls are TRBV10-1 and TRBJ2-7; D remains ambiguous. The CDR3 DNA is TGCGCCAGCAGTGAGTCCCACCAACGATACGAGCAGTACTTC. Amino acids: CASSESHQRYEQYF.